The source of this T cell receptor beta chain is a study of T cell responses to AZD1222 COVID-19 vaccine. Germline V gives CDR1 KGHSH, CDR2 LQKENI. CDR3 length equals 15 residues. V lost 4 bases to trimming and J lost 6 bases; unmatched junction nucleotides: 7. Clones were read by immunoSEQ multiplex PCR, and TCRdb kept only the in-frame ones, dropping some. Counted here are 95,000 to 110,000 clones, about 88% occurring once; the ten biggest clones make up under 20%. The input for sequencing was peripheral blood, taken on day 0 of AZD1222 vaccination. This rearrangement joins TRBV18 to TRBJ1-5; 9 positions match TRBD1. The sequence came from an adult in good health. CDR3 loop: CASSQTGGAFQPQHF. The CDR3 DNA reads TGTGCCAGCTCACAGACAGGGGGTGCTTTTCAGCCCCAGCATTTT.